This is a list of T cell receptor beta chains from one sample in a study of blood T cell repertoires in COVID-19. Repertoires were generated with immunoSEQ multiplex PCR, while TCRdb's copy carries only in-frame clones and drops some. The repertoire consists of about 110,000 clones, with approximately 67% occurring once and the leading ten covering under 10%. The sample was peripheral blood. Receptors were obtained from a woman aged 60-70 years with acute or convalescent COVID-19. CDR3s include the opening cysteine and the closing phenylalanine or tryptophan. A D gene is named only where the DNA matches it firmly. Rows give clone size only sometimes, using once, few, many, or a class for an expanded clone.

abundance: .; d_gene: .; len: 12; j_gene: TRBJ1-6; v_gene: TRBV12-5; CDR3aa: CASGLVNSPLHF; CDR3nt: TGTGCTAGTGGTTTGGTTAATTCGCCCCTCCACTTT
abundance: .; d_gene: .; len: 13; j_gene: TRBJ1-2; v_gene: TRBV20-1; CDR3aa: CSASRDILGGYTF; CDR3nt: TGCAGTGCTAGTCGGGACATACTCGGAGGCTACACCTTC
abundance: .; d_gene: TRBD2; len: 18; j_gene: TRBJ2-1; v_gene: TRBV5-1; CDR3aa: CASKVGTSGGIPYNEQFF; CDR3nt: TGCGCCAGCAAGGTAGGGACTAGCGGGGGAATCCCCTACAATGAGCAGTTCTTC
abundance: .; d_gene: .; len: 15; j_gene: TRBJ2-2; v_gene: TRBV6-5; CDR3aa: CASSYSTENTGELFF; CDR3nt: TGTGCCAGCAGTTACTCGACAGAGAACACCGGGGAGCTGTTTTTT
abundance: .; d_gene: TRBD2; len: 16; j_gene: TRBJ2-1; v_gene: TRBV4-3; CDR3aa: CASSQDMSGGVDEQFF; CDR3nt: TGCGCCAGCAGCCAAGATATGAGCGGGGGGGTTGATGAGCAGTTCTTC
abundance: few; d_gene: .; len: 13; j_gene: TRBJ1-2; v_gene: TRBV7-9; CDR3aa: CASSLAAGRGYTF; CDR3nt: TGTGCCAGCAGCTTAGCGGCGGGCCGTGGCTACACCTTC
abundance: .; d_gene: TRBD1; len: 15; j_gene: TRBJ2-5; v_gene: TRBV18; CDR3aa: CASSPRDRGKETQYF; CDR3nt: TGTGCCAGCTCACCCCGGGACAGGGGGAAAGAGACCCAGTACTTC
abundance: .; d_gene: .; len: 10; j_gene: TRBJ1-1; v_gene: TRBV29-1; CDR3aa: CSVATTEAFF; CDR3nt: TGCAGCGTTGCCACAACTGAAGCTTTCTTT
abundance: .; d_gene: .; len: 16; j_gene: TRBJ1-3; v_gene: TRBV5-1; CDR3aa: CASSLDPPGGGNTIYF; CDR3nt: TGCGCCAGCAGCTTGGACCCCCCGGGAGGAGGAAACACCATATATTTT
abundance: .; d_gene: TRBD1; len: 16; j_gene: TRBJ1-3; v_gene: TRBV10-3; CDR3aa: CAISEIGGLSGNTIYF; CDR3nt: TGTGCCATCAGTGAGATAGGGGGCCTCTCTGGAAACACCATATATTTT
abundance: .; d_gene: TRBD1; len: 17; j_gene: TRBJ1-4; v_gene: TRBV15; CDR3aa: CATRLQGSGPTNEKLFF; CDR3nt: TGTGCCACCAGATTACAGGGGTCGGGTCCTACGAATGAAAAACTGTTTTTT
abundance: .; d_gene: .; len: 15; j_gene: TRBJ1-5; v_gene: TRBV4-3; CDR3aa: CASSQFPGSNQPQHF; CDR3nt: TGCGCCAGCAGCCAATTTCCAGGGAGCAATCAGCCCCAGCATTTT
abundance: .; d_gene: .; len: 15; j_gene: TRBJ2-7; v_gene: TRBV6-4; CDR3aa: CASRNRESPTYEQYF; CDR3nt: TGTGCCAGCCGAAACAGGGAATCACCGACCTACGAGCAGTACTTC
abundance: .; d_gene: TRBD2; len: 12; j_gene: TRBJ2-1; v_gene: TRBV30; CDR3aa: CAWGRASDEQFF; CDR3nt: TGTGCCTGGGGGAGGGCAAGTGATGAGCAGTTCTTC
abundance: .; d_gene: .; len: 13; j_gene: TRBJ1-1; v_gene: TRBV7-9; CDR3aa: CASSTPGSTEAFF; CDR3nt: TGTGCCAGCAGCACGCCTGGGAGCACTGAAGCTTTCTTT
abundance: .; d_gene: TRBD1; len: 15; j_gene: TRBJ2-1; v_gene: TRBV27; CDR3aa: CASRPDRGSYNEQFF; CDR3nt: TGTGCCAGCCGTCCGGACAGGGGGTCCTACAATGAGCAGTTCTTC
abundance: .; d_gene: .; len: 15; j_gene: TRBJ2-1; v_gene: TRBV6-5; CDR3aa: CASRAGEVGRDEQFF; CDR3nt: TGTGCCAGCAGGGCCGGGGAAGTCGGGAGAGATGAGCAGTTCTTC
abundance: .; d_gene: TRBD1; len: 14; j_gene: TRBJ2-5; v_gene: TRBV4-1; CDR3aa: CASSQGTGQETQYF; CDR3nt: TGCGCCAGCAGCCAAGGGACAGGCCAAGAGACCCAGTACTTC
abundance: .; d_gene: TRBD2; len: 16; j_gene: TRBJ2-1; v_gene: TRBV7-9; CDR3aa: CASSPRRGERSNEQFF; CDR3nt: TGTGCCAGCAGCCCGAGGCGGGGGGAGCGGAGCAATGAGCAGTTCTTC
abundance: .; d_gene: TRBD1; len: 14; j_gene: TRBJ2-7; v_gene: TRBV27; CDR3aa: CASSLGRTGQEQYF; CDR3nt: TGTGCCAGCAGTTTGGGGAGGACAGGGCAAGAGCAGTACTTC
abundance: once; d_gene: .; len: 15; j_gene: TRBJ2-7; v_gene: TRBV4-2; CDR3aa: CASSQAVTPTYEQYF; CDR3nt: TGTGCCAGCAGCCAAGCTGTGACTCCTACCTACGAGCAGTACTTC
abundance: .; d_gene: .; len: 17; j_gene: TRBJ2-1; v_gene: TRBV7-3; CDR3aa: CASSLTGGASSYNEQFF; CDR3nt: TGTGCCAGCAGCTTAACCGGCGGGGCAAGCTCCTACAATGAGCAGTTCTTC
abundance: few; d_gene: .; len: 13; j_gene: TRBJ1-6; v_gene: TRBV20-1; CDR3aa: CSARDRLNSPLHF; CDR3nt: TGCAGTGCTCGTGACAGACTAAATTCACCCCTCCACTTT
abundance: .; d_gene: .; len: 18; j_gene: TRBJ2-1; v_gene: TRBV28; CDR3aa: CASSLSDSRILLGNEQFF; CDR3nt: TGTGCCAGCAGTTTATCGGACAGTCGGATCCTCTTGGGAAATGAGCAGTTCTTC
abundance: once; d_gene: .; len: 13; j_gene: TRBJ2-1; v_gene: TRBV10-2; CDR3aa: CASSGVQGNEQFF; CDR3nt: TGCGCCAGCAGTGGAGTACAGGGCAATGAGCAGTTCTTC
abundance: few; d_gene: TRBD2; len: 17; j_gene: TRBJ2-2; v_gene: TRBV7-9; CDR3aa: CASSFREGNRNTGELFF; CDR3nt: TGTGCCAGCAGCTTCCGGGAGGGGAACAGGAACACCGGGGAGCTGTTTTTT
abundance: .; d_gene: .; len: 14; j_gene: TRBJ1-1; v_gene: TRBV6-2/TRBV6-3; CDR3aa: CASSFNGMNTEAFF; CDR3nt: TGTGCCAGCAGTTTCAACGGGATGAACACTGAAGCTTTCTTT
abundance: .; d_gene: TRBD1; len: 16; j_gene: TRBJ2-7; v_gene: TRBV15; CDR3aa: CATSPRPRTGTYEQYF; CDR3nt: TGTGCCACCAGCCCAAGACCGAGGACAGGGACCTACGAGCAGTACTTC
abundance: .; d_gene: .; len: 14; j_gene: TRBJ2-5; v_gene: TRBV6-5; CDR3aa: CASSYSQIQETQYF; CDR3nt: TGTGCCAGCAGTTACTCCCAGATACAAGAGACCCAGTACTTC
abundance: .; d_gene: .; len: 14; j_gene: TRBJ2-7; v_gene: TRBV7-2; CDR3aa: CASSTNAGSYEQYF; CDR3nt: TGTGCCAGCTCTACAAATGCAGGTTCCTACGAGCAGTACTTC
abundance: .; d_gene: .; len: 13; j_gene: TRBJ1-2; v_gene: TRBV18; CDR3aa: CASSPTRRDGYTF; CDR3nt: TGTGCCAGCTCACCGACACGGCGGGATGGCTACACCTTC
abundance: .; d_gene: TRBD1; len: 15; j_gene: TRBJ1-2; v_gene: TRBV11-2; CDR3aa: CASSPLTGARVGYTF; CDR3nt: TGTGCCAGCAGCCCTCTTACAGGGGCCCGGGTTGGCTACACCTTC
abundance: few; d_gene: .; len: 15; j_gene: TRBJ2-7; v_gene: TRBV6-5; CDR3aa: CASSRDHRVRYEQYF; CDR3nt: TGTGCCAGCAGTCGGGACCACAGGGTCCGCTACGAGCAGTACTTC
abundance: .; d_gene: TRBD1; len: 18; j_gene: TRBJ1-2; v_gene: TRBV5-1; CDR3aa: CASSLTRLPQGEVDGYTF; CDR3nt: TGCGCCAGCAGCTTGACTCGCCTACCACAGGGGGAGGTCGATGGCTACACCTTC
abundance: .; d_gene: .; len: 13; j_gene: TRBJ1-2; v_gene: TRBV19; CDR3aa: CASSAGVPYGYTF; CDR3nt: TGTGCCAGTAGCGCCGGGGTTCCCTATGGCTACACCTTC
abundance: .; d_gene: TRBD1; len: 18; j_gene: TRBJ2-5; v_gene: TRBV4-2; CDR3aa: CASSQEIAGTGEQETQYF; CDR3nt: TGTGCCAGCAGCCAAGAAATCGCGGGGACAGGGGAACAAGAGACCCAGTACTTC
abundance: .; d_gene: TRBD1; len: 15; j_gene: TRBJ1-1; v_gene: TRBV5-1; CDR3aa: CASSPLQGTVTEAFF; CDR3nt: TGCGCCAGCAGCCCTTTACAGGGGACTGTTACCGAAGCTTTCTTT
abundance: .; d_gene: TRBD1; len: 16; j_gene: TRBJ2-1; v_gene: TRBV7-9; CDR3aa: CASSQMGQGIYNEQFF; CDR3nt: TGTGCCAGCAGCCAAATGGGACAGGGGATTTACAATGAGCAGTTCTTC
abundance: few; d_gene: TRBD1; len: 12; j_gene: TRBJ1-2; v_gene: TRBV5-6; CDR3aa: CASRTDRGHYTF; CDR3nt: TGTGCCAGCAGAACGGACAGGGGCCACTACACCTTC